The text below deals with one T cell receptor beta chain. This sample was included in a study of blood T cell repertoires in COVID-19. Authors' methods: Reference gene primers were amplified, and this amplification served to estimate nucleated cell counts. The data were produced by immunoSEQ multiplex PCR, yet TCRdb's version contains in-frame clones alone and is incomplete. V, J and clone size are those of that table, while D and trimming were read from the DNA. This sample has approximately 450,000 clones, with around nine tenths found just once. Self-reported history from a screening survey and questionnaire set each donor's cohort. Germline V gives CDR1 SGHVS, CDR2 FQNEAQ. V lost 5 bases, J lost 6 bases, and 13 bases lay in between. CDR3 length: 13 residues.

The V call is TRBV7-8, the J call TRBJ1-2; D is possibly TRBD1 (5 bases). This TCR came from a woman aged 18-30 years with acute COVID-19. Input material: PBMCs or T cells enriched from blood (not recorded which). CDR3 bases: TGTGCCAGCAGCCAACTAAAGACAGATGGCTACACCTTC. Translated, it gives CASSQLKTDGYTF.